A single sample is the source of the 15 T cell receptor beta chains below, sequenced in a study of OX40 agonist ivuxolimab in advanced cancers. The table came from immunoSEQ multiplex PCR; TCRdb's copy has only in-frame clones and leaves some out. The sample has over 65,000 clones; about 90% are singletons. Material: CD4+ or CD8+ T cells sorted from blood, obtained in a trial of the OX40 agonist ivuxolimab. These receptor sequences come from an adult with an advanced solid tumor such as melanoma, head and neck, liver or kidney cancer.

The chain links TRBV25-1 to TRBJ1-4, with 7 bases identical to TRBD1. The CDR3 loop spans 15 amino acids. The trim removed 9 bases at V and 0 bases at J, leaving 7 bases unmatched. Germline CDR1 is MGHDK and CDR2 is SYGVNS. The CDR3 sequence is CASSTRGATNEKLFF. CDR3 nucleotide sequence: TGTGCCAGTAGCACCAGGGGGGCAACTAATGAAAAACTGTTTTTT.

The table lists this clone with a count of one. The chain couples TRBV5-6 to TRBJ1-2; D is unresolved. The CDR3 runs 14 residues. V lost 1 base, J lost 6 bases, and 13 bases lay in between. The germline gives CDR1 SGHDT, CDR2 YYEEEE. This CDR3 is CASSLPPGKDGYTF. CDR3 sequence (DNA): TGTGCCAGCAGCTTGCCGCCGGGGAAGGATGGCTACACCTTC. The full variable domain, in which reference TRBV5-6 and TRBJ1-2 provide the parts outside the CDR3, is DAGVTQSPTHLIKTRGQQVTLRCSPKSGHDTVSWYQQALGQGPQFIFQYYEEEERQRGNFPDRFSGHQFPNYSSELNVNALLLGDSALYLCASSLPPGKDGYTFGSGTRLTVV.

This chain links TRBV23-1 with TRBJ2-3, with D possibly called TRBD1 or TRBD2 (6 bases each). TRBV23-1 is an ORF, with its function uncertain. There are 17 residues in the CDR3. V dropped 6 bases and J dropped 0 bases, with 19 bases sitting between them. For the CDR3, the DNA is TGCGCCAGCAGCCCTGGAGGAGGGACATTCAGCACAGATACGCAGTATTTT. Protein product: CASSPGGGTFSTDTQYF.

The chain recombines TRBV30 with TRBJ1-2; 7 bases are a match to TRBD1. The germline gives CDR1 GTSNPN, CDR2 SVGIG (reference sequence). The CDR3 has 11 residues. The ends lost 6 bases at V and 3 bases at J; junction bases unmatched: 1. CDR3 residues: CACGTDYGYTF. The CDR3 region has the DNA TGTGCCTGTGGGACAGACTATGGCTACACCTTC.

This rearrangement joins TRBV19 to TRBJ1-1; 9 bases match TRBD1. The length of the CDR3 is 13 residues. The germline gives CDR1 LNHDA, CDR2 SQIVND (reference sequence). J gave up 4 bases and V 5 bases, and 2 bases lay outside the gene matches. CDR3 nucleotide sequence: TGTGCCAGTAGTTTGACAGGGGGCACTGAAGCTTTCTTT. This codes for CASSLTGGTEAFF.

The count of this clone is one. The chain recombines TRBV19 with TRBJ1-1; D is uncertain. CDR3 length equals 13 residues. Germline V gene lookup returns CDR1 LNHDA and CDR2 SQIVND (reference sequence). Trimming took 0 bases from V and 2 from J, leaving 4 bases between them. The CDR3 sequence is CASSIDPNTEAFF. As DNA, the CDR3 is TGTGCCAGTAGTATAGATCCAAACACTGAAGCTTTCTTT.

V and J are TRBV5-8 and TRBJ2-7, with D possibly being TRBD1 (5 bases). The length of the CDR3 is 13 residues. Germline V CDR1 and CDR2: SGHTS, YDEGEE. The V gene lost 6 bases and the J gene lost 1 base, with 11 bases spanning the gap. In nucleotides, the CDR3 is TGTGCCAGCACCTCACAGGAGTCCTACGAGCAGTACTTC. Amino acid sequence: CASTSQESYEQYF.

This clone was detected only a few times. This chain uses TRBV29-1 with TRBJ2-3, with 8 bases identical to TRBD2. Germline loops: CDR1 SQVTM, CDR2 ANQGSEA. Trimming cost V 7 bases and J 4 bases; bases outside gene matches: 13. The length of the CDR3 is 15 residues. The CDR3 here is CSAALPAGVSDTQYF. The CDR3 nucleotides read TGCAGCGCCGCCCTGCCAGCGGGAGTATCAGATACGCAGTATTTT.

V usage is TRBV28 and J usage is TRBJ2-7; TRBD1 matches at 9 bases. The CDR3 has 16 amino acids. Germline V gene lookup returns CDR1 MDHEN and CDR2 SYDVKM. V trimming: 4 bases; J trimming: 0 bases; junction bases outside the gene matches: 7. CDR3 sequence: CASSSTGTGSSYEQYF. CDR3 bases: TGTGCCAGCAGTTCGACCGGGACAGGGAGCTCCTACGAGCAGTACTTC.

This clone occurred many times. V is TRBV5-6 and J is TRBJ2-7, with 11 bases fitting TRBD2. Germline V CDR1 and CDR2: SGHDT, YYEEEE. The CDR3 extends over 17 amino acids. The J segment lost 3 bases and the V segment lost 0 bases, leaving 8 bases of the junction unmatched. The CDR3 here is CASSLGLAGRVDYEQYF. DNA for the CDR3: TGTGCCAGCAGCTTGGGACTAGCGGGGAGGGTCGACTACGAGCAGTACTTC.

This chain joins TRBV5-1 and TRBJ2-5, with D unresolved. The CDR3 has 12 residues. Trimming removed 7 bases from V and 2 bases from J, with 9 bases in between. Looked up from germline, CDR1 is SGHRS and CDR2 is YFSETQ. As DNA, the CDR3 is TGCGCCAGCCGTACAACTCAAGAGACCCAGTACTTC. The encoded protein is CASRTTQETQYF.

The chain links TRBV7-2 to TRBJ2-1; a possible D gene is TRBD2 (5 bases). In germline, CDR1 is SGHTA, CDR2 FQGNSA. V lost 2 bases to trimming and J lost 4 bases, with 15 bases between them. This CDR3 is built from 16 residues. DNA for the CDR3: TGTGCCAGCAGCTTATATAGCGCCATCTATTACAATGAGCAGTTCTTC. Translating it yields CASSLYSAIYYNEQFF.

V and J are TRBV11-2 and TRBJ1-1; 10 bases map to TRBD1. This CDR3 has 15 residues. The J segment lost 4 bases and the V segment lost 5 bases, leaving 7 bases of the junction unmatched. Germline V gene data show CDR1 as SGHAT and CDR2 as FQNNGV. CDR3 region: CASSPRGQGSTEAFF. CDR3 in DNA: TGTGCCAGCAGCCCGCGGGGACAGGGGAGCACTGAAGCTTTCTTT.

This clone was recorded a few times. The CDR3 nucleotides are TGCGCCAGCAGCCAAGATCTGGGGACAGGGGGATGGCAGCCCCAGCATTTT. Translated, it gives CASSQDLGTGGWQPQHF. V and J are TRBV4-3 and TRBJ1-5, with 11 bases lining up with TRBD1. This CDR3 spans 17 amino acids. With V trimmed by 0 bases and J by 7 bases, 8 bases remained unmatched. Germline V lookup: CDR1 LGHNA, CDR2 YSLEER.

V and J are TRBV28 and TRBJ1-2, with no clear D. The CDR3 spans 16 residues. The germline gives CDR1 MDHEN, CDR2 SYDVKM. V was clipped by 4 bases and J by 4 bases, with 19 bases between them. The CDR3 sequence: CASSSHNPDALYGYTF. DNA for the CDR3: TGTGCCAGCAGTTCCCATAACCCGGACGCACTCTATGGCTACACCTTC.